This T cell receptor (beta chain) was found in a study of T cell repertoires in cytomegalovirus infection. Study at large: Matching HLA type, along with CMV infection, was indicated by public TCR beta signatures. Broader study findings: CMV-specific TCR beta clonotypes restricted by HLA-C dominated the ex vivo response. Cumulative frequency (of public TCR beta family members) identified carriers of CMV plus the relevant HLA.

This clonotype came up many times. Its matching antigen is unknown. MiXCR was run by TCRdb on the reads, yielding one entry per CDR3 protein. The sample includes around 190,000 distinct CDR3 sequences, about 15% of them seen just once. The CDR3 has 15 amino acids. Germline lookup yields CDR1 LGHNA and CDR2 YSLEER. The V and J ends lost 0 bases and 2 bases respectively, with 10 bases between them. The sequence derives from a human donor in good health (CMV status not recorded). Some clones in this sample may be carry-over from other donors' samples. The sample comprised PBMCs. The J gene is TRBJ2-5, the V gene TRBV4-3; D ambiguous. CDR3 amino acids: CASSQDGGRQETQYF. CDR3 nucleotide sequence: TGCGCCAGCAGCCAAGACGGCGGCAGACAAGAGACCCAGTACTTC.